The 13 T cell receptor beta chains listed next were all sequenced from one sample in a study of T cells in Graves' hyperthyroidism and ophthalmopathy. The CDR3 regions of TCR beta were amplified from RNA transcripts. HTBI primers were employed in a first-round RT-PCR of the TCR CDR3. Via MiXCR, TCRdb re-called the multiplex PCR reads, giving one row per CDR3 protein. The repertoire holds 350,000 or so distinct CDR3 sequences, with around 18% as singletons. Sequenced sample: blood. The receptors shown here come from a woman between 40 and 50 years old with Graves' ophthalmopathy.

This clonotype has ten or more counts. V gene TRBV9 combines with J gene TRBJ1-3; D ambiguous. Trimming took 0 bases from V and 0 from J, leaving 7 bases between them. The CDR3 is 15 amino acids. The germline gives CDR1 SGDLS, CDR2 YYNGEE. In DNA, the CDR3 is TGTGCCAGCAGCGTAGAACCGCACTCTGGAAACACCATATATTTT. Its translation is CASSVEPHSGNTIYF.

This clonotype was recorded once. An end of the junction does not agree with germline; a read error may underlie this. The V call is TRBV20-1, the J call TRBJ1-2, with TRBD1 matching over 8 bases. Germline lookup yields CDR1 DFQATT and CDR2 SNEGSKA (reference sequence). This CDR3 has 18 residues. Here the CDR3 reads CSASPLAGQVLGNYGYNF. In nucleotides, the CDR3 is TGCAGTGCTAGTCCGTTAGCGGGACAGGTCCTAGGAAACTATGGCTACAACTTC.

This clonotype was observed a few times. The chain has TRBV12-3 or TRBV12-4 and TRBJ2-6; D gene ambiguous. V lost 6 bases and J lost 2, with 14 bases in between. The CDR3 spans 16 residues. The CDR3 is CASSPLRVTGANVLTF. CDR3 DNA: TGTGCCAGCAGCCCACTCCGGGTAACTGGGGCCAACGTCCTGACTTTC.

The sample holds many counts of this clonotype. The chain couples TRBV7-9 to TRBJ1-5; D is uncertain. This CDR3 contains 14 residues. V was clipped by 2 bases and J by 3 bases, with 8 bases between them. CDR1 and CDR2 (germline): SEHNR, FQNEAQ (reference sequence). The CDR3 nucleotides are TGTGCCAGCAGCTTACAAGGGTTCAATCAGCCCCAGCATTTT. Its protein product is CASSLQGFNQPQHF. Supplemented by reference TRBV7-9 and TRBJ1-5, the full variable domain reads DTGVSQNPRHKITKRGQNVTFRCDPISEHNRLYWYRQTLGQGPEFLTYFQNEAQLEKSRLLSDRFSAERPKGSFSTLEIQRTEQGDSAMYLCASSLQGFNQPQHFGDGTRLSIL.

This clonotype showed up many times. CDR3 protein: CASSLETVSYEQYF. CDR3 sequence (DNA): TGTGCCAGCAGCTTAGAAACGGTCTCCTACGAGCAGTACTTC. The chain has TRBV7-2 and TRBJ2-7; D remains ambiguous. Trimming left V 1 base short and J 0 bases short, with 7 bases between. The germline V gene has CDR1 SGHTA and CDR2 FQGNSA. The CDR3 is 14 residues long.

This clonotype has at least ten counts. The chain employs TRBV11-2 and TRBJ1-1, with D possibly being TRBD1 (6 bases). The CDR3 has 15 residues. The germline V and J ends were trimmed by 2 bases and 1 base, with 11 bases remaining between them. Germline CDR1 SGHAT, CDR2 FQNNGV. The CDR3 DNA follows: TGTGCCAGCAGCTTATACGGCAGGGGGAACACTGAAGCTTTCTTT. This gives the protein CASSLYGRGNTEAFF.

The V gene is TRBV27, the J gene TRBJ2-7; TRBD2 matches 10 bases. Per germline, CDR1 MNHEY and CDR2 SMNVEV (reference sequence). The CDR3 is 13 residues long. Trimming at V came to 8 bases and at J to 3 bases, leaving 4 bases not matched to a gene. The CDR3 sequence: CASGLAGVYEQYF. In nucleotides, the CDR3 is TGTGCCAGCGGTCTAGCGGGAGTCTACGAGCAGTACTTC.

This clonotype was observed a few times. A much larger clone lies a single base off, so this may be a read error. The gene calls are TRBV7-9 and TRBJ1-1; unclear D gene. Germline values: CDR1 SEHNR, CDR2 FQNEAQ (reference sequence). V lost 7 bases to trimming and J lost 6 bases, with 12 bases between them. This CDR3 region has 12 residues. Written as DNA, the CDR3 is TGTGCCAGCAACGAGGGAGGCTCTGAAGCTTTCTTT. It encodes CASNEGGSEAFF. The full variable domain, with the rest looked up from reference TRBV7-9 and TRBJ1-1, is DTGVSQNPRHKITKRGQNVTFRCDPISEHNRLYWYRQTLGQGPEFLTYFQNEAQLEKSRLLSDRFSAERPKGSFSTLEIQRTEQGDSAMYLCASNEGGSEAFFGQGTRLTVV.

This clonotype was observed at least ten times. This chain links TRBV20-1 with TRBJ1-2; D remains ambiguous. Germline V lookup: CDR1 DFQATT, CDR2 SNEGSKA (reference sequence). CDR3 length: 12 residues. Trimming shortened V by 7 bases and J by 8 bases, and 17 bases separated the two germline ends. CDR3 nucleotides: TGCAGTGGCGCTTTCCCCATGGGGGGCTACACCTTC. Translation gives CSGAFPMGGYTF.

This clonotype was detected only a few times. This chain uses TRBV6-1 with TRBJ2-5; D possibly corresponds to TRBD2 (6 bases). With 2 bases removed from V and 0 bases from J, the gap between germline ends came to 10 bases. This CDR3 region has 15 residues. Germline V lookup: CDR1 MNHNS, CDR2 SASEGT. The CDR3 DNA follows: TGTGCCAGCAGTGAATCGCGGGAATACCAAGAGACCCAGTACTTC. As protein: CASSESREYQETQYF.

The DNA of the CDR3 is TGTGCCACCAGCGTCGGGACAGGGGCCGAGCAGTACTTC. Translated: CATSVGTGAEQYF. The rearrangement links TRBV15 to TRBJ2-7, with 10 bases that match TRBD1. The V segment lost 5 bases and the J segment 6 bases; nucleotides outside the gene matches: 4. CDR1 and CDR2 (germline): LNHNV, YYDKDF (reference sequence). The CDR3 is 13 residues long.

This clonotype has a count of ten or more. The chain links TRBV15 to TRBJ2-7; 12 nucleotides line up with TRBD1. After removal of 0 bases from V and 5 bases from J, the junction contained 8 bases not matched to a gene. The CDR3 spans 17 residues. Germline values: CDR1 LNHNV, CDR2 YYDKDF (reference sequence). The CDR3 protein is CATSREGLGTGGNEQYF. DNA for the CDR3: TGTGCCACCAGCAGAGAAGGTTTGGGGACAGGGGGCAACGAGCAGTACTTC. The full variable domain, rest sourced from reference TRBV15 and TRBJ2-7, is DAMVIQNPRYQVTQFGKPVTLSCSQTLNHNVMYWYQQKSSQAPKLLFHYYDKDFNNEADTPDNFQSRRPNTSFCFLDIRSPGLGDTAMYLCATSREGLGTGGNEQYFGPGTRLTVT.

V gene TRBV18 combines with J gene TRBJ1-2; 7 bases fit TRBD1. Germline trimming cut 0 bases from V and 8 bases from J; bases unmatched to any gene: 3. Germline assignment: CDR1 KGHSH and CDR2 LQKENI. CDR3 length: 13 residues. CDR3 residues: CASSPPRGGGYTF. CDR3 in DNA: TGTGCCAGCTCACCACCACGAGGGGGCGGCTACACCTTC. Looking up the rest from reference TRBV18 and TRBJ1-2 gives the full variable domain: NAGVMQNPRHLVRRRGQEARLRCSPMKGHSHVYWYRQLPEEGLKFMVYLQKENIIDESGMPKERFSAEFPKEGPSILRIQQVVRGDSAAYFCASSPPRGGGYTFGSGTRLTVV.